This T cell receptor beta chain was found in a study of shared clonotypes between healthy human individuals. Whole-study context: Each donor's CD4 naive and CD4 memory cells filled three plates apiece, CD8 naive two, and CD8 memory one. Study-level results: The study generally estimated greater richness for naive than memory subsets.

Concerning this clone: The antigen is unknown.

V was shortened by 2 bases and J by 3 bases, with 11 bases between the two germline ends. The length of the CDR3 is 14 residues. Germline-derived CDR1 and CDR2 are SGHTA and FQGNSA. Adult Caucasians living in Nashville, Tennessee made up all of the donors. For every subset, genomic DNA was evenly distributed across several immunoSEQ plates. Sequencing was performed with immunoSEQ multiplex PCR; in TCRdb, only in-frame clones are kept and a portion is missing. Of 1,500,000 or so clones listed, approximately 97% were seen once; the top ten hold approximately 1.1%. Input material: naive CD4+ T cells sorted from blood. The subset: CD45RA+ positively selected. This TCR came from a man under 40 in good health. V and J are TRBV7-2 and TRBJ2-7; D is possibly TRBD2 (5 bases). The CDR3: CASSLRAGFYEQYF. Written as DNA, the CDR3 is TGTGCCAGCAGCTTAAGGGCGGGTTTCTACGAGCAGTACTTC.